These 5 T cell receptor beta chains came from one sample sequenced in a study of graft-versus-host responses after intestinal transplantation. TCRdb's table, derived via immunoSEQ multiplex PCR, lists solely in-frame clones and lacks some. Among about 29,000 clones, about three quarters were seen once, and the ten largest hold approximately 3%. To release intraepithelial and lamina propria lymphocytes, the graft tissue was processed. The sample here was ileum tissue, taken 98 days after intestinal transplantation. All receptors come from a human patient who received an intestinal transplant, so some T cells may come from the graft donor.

CDR3 loop: CASSRRTTGDEQFF. CDR3 DNA sequence: TGCGCCAGCAGCCGGCGAACGACAGGTGATGAGCAGTTCTTC. The V and J genes are TRBV4-1 and TRBJ2-1; D might be TRBD1 (6 bases). From germline, CDR1 is MGHRA and CDR2 YSYEKL. The ends were cut back, 4 bases at V and 8 bases at J, with 15 bases in the middle. The CDR3 runs 14 residues.

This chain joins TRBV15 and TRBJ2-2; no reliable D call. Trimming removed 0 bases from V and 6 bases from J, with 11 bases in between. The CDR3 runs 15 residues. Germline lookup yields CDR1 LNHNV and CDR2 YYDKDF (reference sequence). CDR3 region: CATSRDTSLAGELFF. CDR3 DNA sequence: TGTGCCACCAGCAGAGATACGAGTTTAGCCGGGGAGCTGTTTTTT.

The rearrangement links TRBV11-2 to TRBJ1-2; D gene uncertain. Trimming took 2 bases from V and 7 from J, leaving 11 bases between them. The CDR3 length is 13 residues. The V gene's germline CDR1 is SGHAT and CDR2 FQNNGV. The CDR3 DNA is TGTGCCAGCAGCTTATCGGGGAAGGGTGGCTACACCTTC. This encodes CASSLSGKGGYTF.

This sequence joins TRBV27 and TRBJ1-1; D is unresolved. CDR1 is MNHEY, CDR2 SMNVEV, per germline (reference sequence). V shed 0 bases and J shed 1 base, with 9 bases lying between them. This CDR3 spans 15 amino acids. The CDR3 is CASSLSGFSNTEAFF. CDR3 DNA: TGTGCCAGCAGTTTATCCGGGTTCTCGAACACTGAAGCTTTCTTT.

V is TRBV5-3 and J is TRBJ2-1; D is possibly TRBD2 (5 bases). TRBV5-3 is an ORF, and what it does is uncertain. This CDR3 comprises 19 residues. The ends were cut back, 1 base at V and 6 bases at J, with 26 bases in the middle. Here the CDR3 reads CARSLFHSTTGVRLNEQFF. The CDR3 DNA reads TGTGCCAGAAGCTTGTTTCATTCGACTACCGGAGTGAGACTCAATGAGCAGTTCTTC.